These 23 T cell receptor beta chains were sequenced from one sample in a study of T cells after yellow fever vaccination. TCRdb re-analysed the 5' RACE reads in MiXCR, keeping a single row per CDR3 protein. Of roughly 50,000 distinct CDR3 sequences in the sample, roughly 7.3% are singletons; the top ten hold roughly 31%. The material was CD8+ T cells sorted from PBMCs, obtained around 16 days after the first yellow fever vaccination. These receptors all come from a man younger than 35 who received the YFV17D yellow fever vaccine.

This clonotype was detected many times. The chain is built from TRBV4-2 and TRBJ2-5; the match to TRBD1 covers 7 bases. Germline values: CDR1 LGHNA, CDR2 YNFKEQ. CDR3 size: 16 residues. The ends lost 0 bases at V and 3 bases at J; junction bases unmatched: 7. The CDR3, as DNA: TGTGCCAGCAGCCAAGATATGACAGGGAGAGAAGAGACCCAGTACTTC. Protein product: CASSQDMTGREETQYF.

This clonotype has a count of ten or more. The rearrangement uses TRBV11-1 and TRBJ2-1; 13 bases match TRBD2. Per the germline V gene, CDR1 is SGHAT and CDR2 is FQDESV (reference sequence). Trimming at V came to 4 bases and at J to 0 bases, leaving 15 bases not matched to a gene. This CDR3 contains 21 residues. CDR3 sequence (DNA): TGTGCCAGCAGCTCAACTAAGTTGGGACTAGCGGGGTTCAGCTCCTACAATGAGCAGTTCTTC. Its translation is CASSSTKLGLAGFSSYNEQFF.

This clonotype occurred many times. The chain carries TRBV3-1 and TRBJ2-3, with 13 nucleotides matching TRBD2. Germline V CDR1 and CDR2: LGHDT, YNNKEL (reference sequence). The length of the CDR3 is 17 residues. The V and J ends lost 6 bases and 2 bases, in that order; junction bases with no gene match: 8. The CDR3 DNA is TGTGCCAGCAGTTACGCCGGGACTAGCGGGGTCACAGATACGCAGTATTTT. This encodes CASSYAGTSGVTDTQYF.

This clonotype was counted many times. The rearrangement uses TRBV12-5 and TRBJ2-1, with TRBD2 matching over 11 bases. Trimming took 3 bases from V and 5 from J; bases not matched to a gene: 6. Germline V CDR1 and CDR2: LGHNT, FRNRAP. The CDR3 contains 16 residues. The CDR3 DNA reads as TGTGCTAGTGGTTTCCTTATAGCGGGGGGGGACAATGAGCAGTTCTTC. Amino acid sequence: CASGFLIAGGDNEQFF.

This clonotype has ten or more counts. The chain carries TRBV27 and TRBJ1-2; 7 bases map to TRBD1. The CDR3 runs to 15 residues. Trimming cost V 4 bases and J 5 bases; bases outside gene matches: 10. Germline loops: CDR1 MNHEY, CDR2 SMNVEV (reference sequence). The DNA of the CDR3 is TGTGCCAGCAGTTCGACCTCCGGGACAGCTTATGGCTACACCTTC. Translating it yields CASSSTSGTAYGYTF.

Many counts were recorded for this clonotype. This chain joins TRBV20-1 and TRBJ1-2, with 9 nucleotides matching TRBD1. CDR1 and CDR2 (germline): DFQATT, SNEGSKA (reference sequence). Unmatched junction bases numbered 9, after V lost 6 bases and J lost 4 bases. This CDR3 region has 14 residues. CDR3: CSARRQGETYGYTF. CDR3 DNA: TGCAGTGCAAGAAGACAGGGGGAGACCTATGGCTACACCTTC.

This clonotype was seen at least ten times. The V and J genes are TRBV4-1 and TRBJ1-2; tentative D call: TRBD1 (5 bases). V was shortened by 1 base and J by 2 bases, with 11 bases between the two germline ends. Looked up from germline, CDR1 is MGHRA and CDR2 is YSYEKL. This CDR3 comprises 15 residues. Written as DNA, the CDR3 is TGCGCCAGCAGCCAAGTGGGGGTGTGGAACTATGGCTACACCTTC. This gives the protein CASSQVGVWNYGYTF.

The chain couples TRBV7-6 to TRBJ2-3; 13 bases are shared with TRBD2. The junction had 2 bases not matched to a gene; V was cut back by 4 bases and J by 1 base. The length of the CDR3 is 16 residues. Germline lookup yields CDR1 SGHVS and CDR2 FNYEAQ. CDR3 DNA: TGTGCCAGCAGCTCACTAGCGGGGGGGGGCACAGATACGCAGTATTTT. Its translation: CASSSLAGGGTDTQYF.

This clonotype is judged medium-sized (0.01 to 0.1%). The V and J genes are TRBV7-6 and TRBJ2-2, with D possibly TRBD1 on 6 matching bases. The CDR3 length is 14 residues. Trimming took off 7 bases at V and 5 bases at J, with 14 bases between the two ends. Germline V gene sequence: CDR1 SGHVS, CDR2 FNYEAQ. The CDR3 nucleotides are TGTGCCAGCACACAGGGACCAGAGACCGGGGAGCTGTTTTTT. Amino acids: CASTQGPETGELFF.

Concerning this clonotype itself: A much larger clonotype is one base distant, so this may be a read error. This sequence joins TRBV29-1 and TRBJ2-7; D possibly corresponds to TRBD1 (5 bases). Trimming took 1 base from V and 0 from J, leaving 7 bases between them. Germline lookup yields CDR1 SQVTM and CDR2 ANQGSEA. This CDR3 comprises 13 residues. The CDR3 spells CSVEGDSSYEQYF. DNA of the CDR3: TGCAGCGTTGAAGGAGACAGCTCCTACGAGCAGTACTTC.

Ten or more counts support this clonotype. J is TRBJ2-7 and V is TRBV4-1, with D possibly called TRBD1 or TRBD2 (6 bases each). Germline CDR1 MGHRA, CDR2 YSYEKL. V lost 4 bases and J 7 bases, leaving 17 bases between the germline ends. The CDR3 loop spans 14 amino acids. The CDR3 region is CASSRGAGADEQYF. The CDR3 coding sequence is TGCGCCAGCAGCCGGGGGGCAGGGGCTGATGAGCAGTACTTC.

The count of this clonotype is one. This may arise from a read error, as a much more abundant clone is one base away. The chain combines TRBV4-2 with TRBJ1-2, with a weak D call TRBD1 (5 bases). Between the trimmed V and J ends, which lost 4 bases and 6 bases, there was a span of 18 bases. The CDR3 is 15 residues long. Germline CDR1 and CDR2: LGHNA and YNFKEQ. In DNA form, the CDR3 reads TGTGCCAGCAGCCCCGGACGGGGGGGTGAAGATGGCTACACCTTC. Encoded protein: CASSPGRGGEDGYTF.

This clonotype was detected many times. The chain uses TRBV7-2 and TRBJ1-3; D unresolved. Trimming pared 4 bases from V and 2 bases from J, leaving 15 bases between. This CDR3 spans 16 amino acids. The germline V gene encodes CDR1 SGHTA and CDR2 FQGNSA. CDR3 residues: CASSSGRWEAGNTIYF. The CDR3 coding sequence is TGTGCCAGCAGCTCCGGACGGTGGGAGGCTGGAAACACCATATATTTT.

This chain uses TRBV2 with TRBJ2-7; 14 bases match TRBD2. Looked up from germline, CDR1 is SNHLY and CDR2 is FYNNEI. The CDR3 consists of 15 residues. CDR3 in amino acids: CASSEGTSGGYGQYV. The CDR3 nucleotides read TGTGCCAGCAGTGAAGGGACTAGCGGGGGGTACGGGCAGTACGTC.

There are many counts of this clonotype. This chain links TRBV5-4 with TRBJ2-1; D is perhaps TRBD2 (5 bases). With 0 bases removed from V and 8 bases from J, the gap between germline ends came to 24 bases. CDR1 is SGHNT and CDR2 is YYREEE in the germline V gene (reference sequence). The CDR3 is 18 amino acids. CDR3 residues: CASSLAVRGMETEHEQFF. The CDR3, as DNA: TGTGCCAGCAGCTTGGCCGTTCGGGGTATGGAGACTGAGCATGAGCAGTTCTTC.

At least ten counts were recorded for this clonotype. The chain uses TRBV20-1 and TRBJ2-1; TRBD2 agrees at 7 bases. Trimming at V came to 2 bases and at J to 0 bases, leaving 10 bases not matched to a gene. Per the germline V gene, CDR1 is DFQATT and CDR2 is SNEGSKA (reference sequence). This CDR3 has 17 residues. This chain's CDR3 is CSARLLAMVGSYNEQFF. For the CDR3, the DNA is TGCAGTGCTAGACTACTAGCGATGGTAGGCTCCTACAATGAGCAGTTCTTC.

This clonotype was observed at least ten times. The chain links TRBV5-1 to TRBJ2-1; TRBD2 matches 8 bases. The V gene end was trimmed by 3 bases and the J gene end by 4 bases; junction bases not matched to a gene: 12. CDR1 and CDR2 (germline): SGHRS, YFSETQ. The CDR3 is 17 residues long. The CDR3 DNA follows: TGCGCCAGCAGCTGGGGAGCGGGGGAGCTTTTATACAATGAGCAGTTCTTC. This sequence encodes CASSWGAGELLYNEQFF.

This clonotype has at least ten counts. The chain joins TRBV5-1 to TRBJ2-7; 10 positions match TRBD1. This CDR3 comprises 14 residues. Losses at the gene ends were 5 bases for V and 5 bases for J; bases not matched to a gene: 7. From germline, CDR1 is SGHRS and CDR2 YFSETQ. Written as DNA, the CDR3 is TGCGCCAGCAGGTCCCGGGACAGGGGCAACGAGCAGTACGTC. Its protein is CASRSRDRGNEQYV.

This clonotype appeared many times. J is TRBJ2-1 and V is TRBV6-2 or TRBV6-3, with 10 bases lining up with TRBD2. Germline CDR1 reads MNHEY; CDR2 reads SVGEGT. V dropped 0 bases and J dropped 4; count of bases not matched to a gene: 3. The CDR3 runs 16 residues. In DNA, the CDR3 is TGTGCCAGCAGTTACTCGATAGCGGGGGGTTACAATGAGCAGTTCTTC. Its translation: CASSYSIAGGYNEQFF.

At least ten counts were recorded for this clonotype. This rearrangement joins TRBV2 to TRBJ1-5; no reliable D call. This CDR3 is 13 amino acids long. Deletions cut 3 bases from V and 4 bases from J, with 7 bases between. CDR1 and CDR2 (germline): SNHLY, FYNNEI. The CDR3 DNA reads TGTGCCAGCAGTGACGGCAGGAATCAGCCCCAGCATTTT. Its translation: CASSDGRNQPQHF.

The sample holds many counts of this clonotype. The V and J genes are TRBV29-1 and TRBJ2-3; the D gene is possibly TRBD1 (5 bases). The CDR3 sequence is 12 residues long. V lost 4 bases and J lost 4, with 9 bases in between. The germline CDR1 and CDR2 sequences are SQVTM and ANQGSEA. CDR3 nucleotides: TGCAGCGTTGTCACAGGTCCAGATACGCAGTATTTT. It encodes CSVVTGPDTQYF.

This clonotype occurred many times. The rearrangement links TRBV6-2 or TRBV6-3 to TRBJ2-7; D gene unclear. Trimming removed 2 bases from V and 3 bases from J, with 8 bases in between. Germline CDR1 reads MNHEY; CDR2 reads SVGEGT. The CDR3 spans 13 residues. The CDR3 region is CASSYSGNYEQYF. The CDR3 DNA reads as TGTGCCAGCAGTTACAGTGGGAACTACGAGCAGTACTTC.

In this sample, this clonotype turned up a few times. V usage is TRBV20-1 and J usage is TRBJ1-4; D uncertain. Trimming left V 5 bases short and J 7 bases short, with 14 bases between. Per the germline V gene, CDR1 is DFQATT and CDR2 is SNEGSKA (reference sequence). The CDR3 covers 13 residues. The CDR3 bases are TGCAGTGCTCGGGAGGGAATTAGTGAAAAACTGTTTTTT. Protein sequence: CSAREGISEKLFF.